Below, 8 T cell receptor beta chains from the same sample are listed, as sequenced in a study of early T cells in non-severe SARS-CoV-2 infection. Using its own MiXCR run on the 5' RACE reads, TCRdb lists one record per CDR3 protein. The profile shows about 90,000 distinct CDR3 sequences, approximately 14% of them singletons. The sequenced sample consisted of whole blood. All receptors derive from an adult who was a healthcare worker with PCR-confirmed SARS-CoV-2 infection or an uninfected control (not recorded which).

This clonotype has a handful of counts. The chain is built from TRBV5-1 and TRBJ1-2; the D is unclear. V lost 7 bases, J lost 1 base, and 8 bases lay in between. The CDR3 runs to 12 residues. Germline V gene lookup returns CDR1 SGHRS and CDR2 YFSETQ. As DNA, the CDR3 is TGCGCCAGCGGGTCGATTAACTATGGCTACACCTTC. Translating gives CASGSINYGYTF.

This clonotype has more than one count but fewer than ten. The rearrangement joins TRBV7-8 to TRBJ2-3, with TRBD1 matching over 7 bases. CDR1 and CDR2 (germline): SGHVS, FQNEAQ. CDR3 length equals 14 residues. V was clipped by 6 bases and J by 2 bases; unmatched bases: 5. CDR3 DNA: TGTGCCAGCAGGACAGGGATTTCCACAGATACGCAGTATTTT. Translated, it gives CASRTGISTDTQYF.

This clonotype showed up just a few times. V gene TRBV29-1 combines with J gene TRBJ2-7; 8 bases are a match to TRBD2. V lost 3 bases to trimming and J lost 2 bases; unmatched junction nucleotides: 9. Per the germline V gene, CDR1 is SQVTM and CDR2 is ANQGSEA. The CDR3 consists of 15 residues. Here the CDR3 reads CSVDRREAFTYEQYF. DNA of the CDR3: TGCAGCGTTGATCGGCGGGAGGCCTTTACCTACGAGCAGTACTTC.

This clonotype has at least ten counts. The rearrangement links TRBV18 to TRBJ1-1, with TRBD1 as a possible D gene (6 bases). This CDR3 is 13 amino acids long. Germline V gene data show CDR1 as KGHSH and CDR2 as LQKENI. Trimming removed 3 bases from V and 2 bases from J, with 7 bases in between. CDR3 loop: CASSPGGNTEAFF. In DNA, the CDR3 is TGTGCCAGCTCACCGGGGGGCAACACTGAAGCTTTCTTT.

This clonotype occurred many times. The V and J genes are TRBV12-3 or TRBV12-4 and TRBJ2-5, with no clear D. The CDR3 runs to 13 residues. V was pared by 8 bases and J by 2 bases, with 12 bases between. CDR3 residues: CASANLAQETQYF. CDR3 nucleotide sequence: TGTGCCAGCGCCAACCTCGCGCAAGAGACCCAGTACTTC.

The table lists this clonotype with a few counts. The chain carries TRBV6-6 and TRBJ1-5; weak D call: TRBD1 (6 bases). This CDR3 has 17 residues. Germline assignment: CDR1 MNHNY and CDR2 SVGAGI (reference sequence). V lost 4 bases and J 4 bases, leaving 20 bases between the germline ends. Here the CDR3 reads CASSSPLSGGSNQPQHF. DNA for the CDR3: TGTGCCAGCAGTTCCCCTCTGAGTGGGGGCAGTAATCAGCCCCAGCATTTT.

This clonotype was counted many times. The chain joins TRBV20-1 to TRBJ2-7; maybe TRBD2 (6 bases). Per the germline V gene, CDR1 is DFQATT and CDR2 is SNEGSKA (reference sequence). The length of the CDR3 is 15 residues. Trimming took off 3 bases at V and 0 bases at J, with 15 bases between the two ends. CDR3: CSARGPAGSSYEQYF. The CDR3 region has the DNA TGCAGTGCTAGGGGTCCAGCGGGCAGCTCCTACGAGCAGTACTTC.

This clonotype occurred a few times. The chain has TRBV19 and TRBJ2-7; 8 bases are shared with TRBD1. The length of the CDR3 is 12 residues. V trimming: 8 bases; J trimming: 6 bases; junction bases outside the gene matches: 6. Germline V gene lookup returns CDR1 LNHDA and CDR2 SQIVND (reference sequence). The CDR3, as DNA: TGTGCCAGTCATGGACAGGGAAGCGAGCAGTACTTC. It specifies CASHGQGSEQYF.